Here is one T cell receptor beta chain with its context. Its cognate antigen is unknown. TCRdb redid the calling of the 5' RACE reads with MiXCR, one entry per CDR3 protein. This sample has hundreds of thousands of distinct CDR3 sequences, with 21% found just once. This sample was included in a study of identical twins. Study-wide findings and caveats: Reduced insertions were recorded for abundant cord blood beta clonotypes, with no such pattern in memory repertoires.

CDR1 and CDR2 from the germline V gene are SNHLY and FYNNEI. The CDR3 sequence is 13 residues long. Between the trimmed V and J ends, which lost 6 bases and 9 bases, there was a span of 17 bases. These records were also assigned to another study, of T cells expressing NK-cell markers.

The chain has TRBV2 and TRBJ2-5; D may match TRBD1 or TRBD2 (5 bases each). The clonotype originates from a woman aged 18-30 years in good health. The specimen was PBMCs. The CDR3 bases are TGTGCCAGCAGATGGGACCCCTCAGGAGCCCAGTACTTC. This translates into CASRWDPSGAQYF.